Sequencing of this T cell receptor beta chain was carried out in a study of T cell responses to AZD1222 COVID-19 vaccine. Background on the study: Both about-4-week and about-12-week second-dose recipients were combined. The study, taken as a whole, reports: Clonal diversity may have been underestimated in mostly white British donors.

Trimming took 1 base from V and 9 from J, leaving 4 bases between them. This CDR3 is 12 amino acids long. Germline V gene data show CDR1 as MNHEY and CDR2 as SMNVEV (reference sequence). On this clone: No antigen is known for it.

Profiling relied on immunoSEQ multiplex PCR, and the TCRdb table lists in-frame clones only, not all of them. The sample holds approximately 130,000 clones, approximately 93% seen once. Specimen: peripheral blood, collected on day 0 of AZD1222 vaccination. The receptor's source is an adult in good health. The J gene is TRBJ1-6, the V gene TRBV27; no clear D. DNA of the CDR3: TGTGCCAGCAGTTTATTGGGTTCACCCCTCCACTTT. This encodes CASSLLGSPLHF.